The 25 T cell receptor beta chains below all came from one sample that was sequenced in a study of shared clonotypes between healthy human individuals. Terminally differentiated effector memory CD45RA+ cells were excluded by CCR7 positive selection of CD45RO-negative cells. Repertoires were generated with immunoSEQ multiplex PCR, while TCRdb's copy carries only in-frame clones and drops some. The table includes around 650,000 clones, roughly 95% detected once. The sequenced sample was naive CD8+ T cells sorted from blood. The receptors originated from a woman in her thirties in good health.

V usage is TRBV6-5 and J usage is TRBJ2-1, with D perhaps matching TRBD1 or TRBD2 (6 bases each). Germline-derived CDR1 and CDR2 are MNHEY and SVGAGI. The V gene lost 8 bases and the J gene lost 3 bases, with 14 bases spanning the gap. This CDR3 region has 14 residues. The CDR3 protein is CASGGPTNYNEQFF. DNA for the CDR3: TGTGCCAGCGGGGGGCCGACCAACTACAATGAGCAGTTCTTC.

Turning to this clone: This CDR3 is also generated by other DNA sequences in the sample. This chain links TRBV27 with TRBJ2-1; maybe TRBD2 (5 bases). This CDR3 comprises 12 residues. V lost 3 bases and J lost 7, with 7 bases in between. The germline gives CDR1 MNHEY, CDR2 SMNVEV (reference sequence). The CDR3, as DNA: TGTGCCAGCAGTTTCCGAGGGAATGAGCAGTTCTTC. Protein product: CASSFRGNEQFF.

In DNA, the CDR3 is TGTGCCAGCGGTCCCCCTACAGTCTCCTACAATGAGCAGTTCTTC. This translates into CASGPPTVSYNEQFF. The genes are TRBV7-9 and TRBJ2-1; D gene ambiguous. In germline, CDR1 is SEHNR, CDR2 FQNEAQ (reference sequence). The CDR3 extends over 15 amino acids. Between the trimmed V and J ends, which lost 8 bases and 0 bases, there was a span of 14 bases.

The chain has TRBV27 and TRBJ1-5, with TRBD1 as a possible D gene (5 bases). Germline values: CDR1 MNHEY, CDR2 SMNVEV (reference sequence). V lost 8 bases and J lost 6, with 20 bases in between. This CDR3 is 15 amino acids long. The CDR3 loop is CASALGQGFAQPQHF. As DNA, the CDR3 is TGTGCCAGCGCCTTGGGGCAGGGATTTGCTCAGCCCCAGCATTTT.

The rearrangement uses TRBV19 and TRBJ2-1, with TRBD2 identical over 10 bases. CDR3 length equals 17 residues. The junction had 5 bases not matched to a gene; V was cut back by 3 bases and J by 0 bases. Germline-derived CDR1 and CDR2 are LNHDA and SQIVND (reference sequence). The CDR3: CASSIQGLATSYNEQFF. In DNA, the CDR3 is TGTGCCAGTAGTATTCAGGGACTAGCGACCTCCTACAATGAGCAGTTCTTC.

The rearrangement joins TRBV27 to TRBJ2-2; 8 nucleotides line up with TRBD2. The CDR3 consists of 15 residues. V gave up 5 bases and J gave up 5 bases; unmatched junction bases: 7. The V gene's germline CDR1 is MNHEY and CDR2 SMNVEV (reference sequence). DNA of the CDR3: TGTGCCAGCAGTACCAGTAGCGGGATAACCGGGGAGCTGTTTTTT. It specifies CASSTSSGITGELFF.

This sequence joins TRBV7-8 and TRBJ2-1; a possible D gene is TRBD1 (5 bases). Looked up from germline, CDR1 is SGHVS and CDR2 is FQNEAQ. V dropped 5 bases and J dropped 4 bases, with 18 bases sitting between them. The CDR3 runs to 16 residues. CDR3 bases: TGTGCCAGCAGCCCCTCCAGGCAGGGTGGATACAATGAGCAGTTCTTC. It translates to CASSPSRQGGYNEQFF.

The V call is TRBV10-3, the J call TRBJ1-1; 7 positions match TRBD1. The length of the CDR3 is 14 residues. The germline gives CDR1 ENHRY, CDR2 SYGVKD. V shed 6 bases and J 1 base; nucleotides not matched to a gene: 5. The CDR3 region is CAIRVGQPNTEAFF. CDR3 bases: TGTGCCATCAGGGTGGGACAGCCGAACACTGAAGCTTTCTTT.

The V gene is TRBV4-1, the J gene TRBJ1-5; D is unclear. This CDR3 spans 16 amino acids. The V end was cut by 4 bases, the J end by 0 bases, with 13 bases between. From germline, CDR1 is MGHRA and CDR2 YSYEKL. CDR3 amino acids: CASSPSFKGSNQPQHF. Here the CDR3 DNA reads TGCGCCAGCAGCCCTTCCTTTAAGGGTAGCAATCAGCCCCAGCATTTT.

The V gene is TRBV27, the J gene TRBJ2-7, with TRBD1 matching 7 bases. V lost 0 bases, J lost 0 bases, and 5 bases stayed unmatched. Per the germline V gene, CDR1 is MNHEY and CDR2 is SMNVEV (reference sequence). The CDR3 loop spans 16 amino acids. CDR3 protein: CASSLSMTGYSYEQYF. CDR3 nucleotides: TGTGCCAGCAGTTTATCGATGACAGGGTACTCCTACGAGCAGTACTTC.

The chain employs TRBV27 and TRBJ2-4; the D gene is possibly TRBD2 (6 bases). The CDR3 covers 13 residues. Germline V gene sequence: CDR1 MNHEY, CDR2 SMNVEV (reference sequence). V was clipped by 6 bases and J by 0 bases, with 6 bases between them. CDR3 DNA sequence: TGTGCCAGCAGGGGGGGAGCCAAAAACATTCAGTACTTC. It translates to CASRGGAKNIQYF.

The chain employs TRBV6-5 and TRBJ2-5; no reliable D call. Per germline, CDR1 MNHEY and CDR2 SVGAGI. V was pared by 2 bases and J by 4 bases, with 8 bases between. CDR3 length: 13 residues. In DNA form, the CDR3 reads TGTGCCAGCAGTTACGGGAACGGAGAGACCCAGTACTTC. It translates to CASSYGNGETQYF.

The CDR3 reads CASSGGSSYNEQFF. The CDR3 region has the DNA TGTGCCAGCAGCGGCGGGAGCTCCTACAATGAGCAGTTCTTC. The rearrangement links TRBV7-8 to TRBJ2-1; 7 bases map to TRBD2. This CDR3 comprises 14 residues. The germline V gene encodes CDR1 SGHVS and CDR2 FQNEAQ. The trim removed 5 bases at V and 0 bases at J, leaving 1 base unmatched.

The rearrangement uses TRBV20-1 and TRBJ1-4; no definite D call. The germline V and J ends were trimmed by 7 bases and 5 bases, with 8 bases remaining between them. From germline, CDR1 is DFQATT and CDR2 SNEGSKA (reference sequence). The CDR3 length is 11 residues. The CDR3 DNA is TGCAGTGTAGGAAACAATGAAAAACTGTTTTTT. Translating it yields CSVGNNEKLFF.

The CDR3 spells CASSLGGTDEKLFF. CDR3 sequence (DNA): TGTGCCAGCAGCTTAGGAGGGACCGATGAAAAACTGTTTTTT. The J gene is TRBJ1-4, the V gene TRBV5-6; maybe TRBD1 (5 bases). V lost 2 bases, J lost 6 bases, and 11 bases lay in between. This CDR3 region has 14 residues. Germline V gives CDR1 SGHDT, CDR2 YYEEEE.

The rearrangement links TRBV28 to TRBJ1-1; D may be TRBD1 (6 bases). CDR1 is MDHEN, CDR2 SYDVKM, per germline. This CDR3 has 17 residues. V lost 6 bases and J lost 7, with 27 bases in between. This CDR3 is CASRDPSAETGTYEAFF. The CDR3, as DNA: TGTGCCAGCAGGGACCCCTCCGCCGAGACAGGAACATATGAAGCTTTCTTT.

On this clone: Other DNA sequences in this specimen translate into the identical CDR3. The V gene is TRBV7-2, the J gene TRBJ2-3; TRBD2 matches at 9 bases. This CDR3 comprises 16 residues. V lost 1 base to trimming and J lost 4 bases; unmatched junction nucleotides: 6. In germline, CDR1 is SGHTA, CDR2 FQGNSA. CDR3 sequence reads: CASSLGAGGYPDTQYF. The CDR3 DNA follows: TGTGCCAGCAGCTTAGGTGCGGGAGGGTACCCAGATACGCAGTATTTT.

V gene TRBV7-8 combines with J gene TRBJ2-7; 7 positions agree with TRBD1. The CDR3 loop spans 14 amino acids. Germline CDR1 is SGHVS and CDR2 is FQNEAQ. V lost 3 bases and J lost 5; bases outside the gene matches: 7. CDR3 loop: CASSLTGLADEQYF. CDR3 DNA: TGTGCCAGCAGCTTGACAGGGTTGGCAGACGAGCAGTACTTC. The complete variable domain, with remaining parts taken from reference TRBV7-8 and TRBJ2-7, reads GAGVSQSPRYKVAKRGQDVALRCDPISGHVSLFWYQQALGQGPEFLTYFQNEAQLDKSGLPSDRFFAERPEGSVSTLKIQRTQQEDSAVYLCASSLTGLADEQYFGPGTRLTVT.

This chain's CDR3 is CASSFRRGRGSTEAFF. CDR3 bases: TGTGCCAGCAGTTTTCGGAGGGGCCGCGGGAGTACTGAAGCTTTCTTT. V gene TRBV28 combines with J gene TRBJ1-1, with D possibly TRBD1 on 5 matching bases. The length of the CDR3 is 16 residues. Germline loops: CDR1 MDHEN, CDR2 SYDVKM. The germline V and J ends were trimmed by 3 bases and 5 bases, with 19 bases remaining between them.

The V gene is TRBV28, the J gene TRBJ1-5; maybe TRBD1 (5 bases). V lost 3 bases and J lost 6, with 12 bases in between. CDR3 length equals 14 residues. The germline V gene has CDR1 MDHEN and CDR2 SYDVKM. In DNA, the CDR3 is TGTGCCAGCAGTTTTGTGCAGGGAAGTCAGCCCCAGCATTTT. Protein: CASSFVQGSQPQHF.

The CDR3, as DNA: TGTGCCAGCCGTCTGGAACAGGGTCGGCACTATGGCTACACCTTC. As protein: CASRLEQGRHYGYTF. The chain carries TRBV28 and TRBJ1-2, with a tentative D call TRBD1 (6 bases). Trimming removed 8 bases at V and 3 bases at J, with 19 bases between. The germline V gene encodes CDR1 MDHEN and CDR2 SYDVKM. The CDR3 consists of 15 residues.

The chain is built from TRBV27 and TRBJ2-2, with D perhaps TRBD1 (6 bases). From germline, CDR1 is MNHEY and CDR2 SMNVEV (reference sequence). CDR3 length: 18 residues. V lost 2 bases and J 4 bases, leaving 20 bases between the germline ends. In DNA, the CDR3 is TGTGCCAGCAGTTTAAGCAATCCGGGACAAGGCCTCACCGGGGAGCTGTTTTTT. It specifies CASSLSNPGQGLTGELFF.

This clone was seen a single time. The gene calls are TRBV2 and TRBJ1-5, with D hard to call. Trimming pared 3 bases from V and 7 bases from J, leaving 10 bases between. This CDR3 is built from 13 residues. Germline V lookup: CDR1 SNHLY, CDR2 FYNNEI. The CDR3 protein is CASSDPGEQPQHF. The CDR3 nucleotides read TGTGCCAGCAGTGACCCTGGGGAGCAGCCCCAGCATTTT.

This clone was seen once. The rearrangement joins TRBV27 to TRBJ2-5, with D perhaps assigned TRBD1 or TRBD2 (5 bases each). The J call may be faulty, since TRBJ2-7 better matches the DNA end. The CDR3 is 15 amino acids. CDR1 is MNHEY and CDR2 is SMNVEV in the germline V gene (reference sequence). DNA of the CDR3: TGTGCCAGCAGCCCCGGGACCCAGCTTCACTACGAGCAGTACTTC. Its translation is CASSPGTQLHYEQYF.

V gene TRBV27 combines with J gene TRBJ2-5; D could derive from TRBD1 or TRBD2 (5 bases each). The CDR3 runs 13 residues. Germline CDR1 is MNHEY and CDR2 is SMNVEV (reference sequence). V was shortened by 4 bases and J by 5 bases, with 11 bases between the two germline ends. The CDR3 sequence: CASSSGSRETQYF. The DNA of the CDR3 is TGTGCCAGCAGTTCAGGGAGCCGGGAGACCCAGTACTTC.